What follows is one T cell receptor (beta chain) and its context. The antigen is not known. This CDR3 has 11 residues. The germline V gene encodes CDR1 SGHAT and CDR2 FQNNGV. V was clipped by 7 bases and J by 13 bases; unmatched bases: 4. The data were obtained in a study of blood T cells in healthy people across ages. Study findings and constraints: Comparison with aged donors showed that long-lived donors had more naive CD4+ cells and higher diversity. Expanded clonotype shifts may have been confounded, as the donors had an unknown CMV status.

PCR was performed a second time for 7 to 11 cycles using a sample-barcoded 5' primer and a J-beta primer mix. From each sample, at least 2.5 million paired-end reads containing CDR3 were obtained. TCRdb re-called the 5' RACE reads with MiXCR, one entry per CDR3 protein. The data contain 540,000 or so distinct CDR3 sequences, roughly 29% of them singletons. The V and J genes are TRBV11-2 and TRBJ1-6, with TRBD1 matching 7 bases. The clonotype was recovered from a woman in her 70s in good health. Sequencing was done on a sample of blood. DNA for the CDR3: TGTGCCAGCAATAGACAGGGCCCCCTCCACTTT. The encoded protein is CASNRQGPLHF.